This TCR beta chain is from a study of OX40 agonist ivuxolimab in advanced cancers. Study at large: Among those enrolled, mean age was about 60 years (range roughly 20 to 85) and 82.7% were male.

Sequenced by immunoSEQ multiplex PCR; TCRdb stores in-frame clones only, minus some. Of roughly 110,000 clones in the sample, approximately 90% were seen once. J lost 4 bases, V lost 0 bases, and 2 bases had no gene match. The CDR3 sequence is 15 residues long. Germline V gives CDR1 SGDLS, CDR2 YYNGEE. Study results and caveats: In the 0.1 to 3.0 mg/kg range, CD4+ and CD8+ blood T cells had expanded clonally by week 6.

Regarding this clone: Its target is not known.

This TCR was recovered from an adult with an advanced solid tumor such as melanoma, head and neck, liver or kidney cancer. The sample was CD4+ or CD8+ T cells sorted from blood, taken in a trial of the OX40 agonist ivuxolimab. The V gene is TRBV9, the J gene TRBJ2-2; 8 bases align to TRBD1. The CDR3, as DNA: TGTGCCAGCAGCGTAGAGGGACAGGCCACCGGGGAGCTGTTTTTT. This codes for CASSVEGQATGELFF.